What follows are 28 T cell receptor beta chains derived from one specimen sequenced in a study of identical twins. TCRdb re-called the 5' RACE reads through MiXCR, storing one row per CDR3 protein. The table shows around 490,000 distinct CDR3 sequences, with over 11% occurring only once. This sample also belongs to another study, concerning yellow fever vaccine responses in identical twins.

The sample taken for sequencing was CD4+ T cells sorted from blood. Receptors were obtained from a woman between 18 and 29 years old in good health.

The sample holds a few counts of this clonotype. The V gene is TRBV4-1, the J gene TRBJ2-1; 10 nucleotides align to TRBD2. This CDR3 is 16 amino acids long. Per the germline V gene, CDR1 is MGHRA and CDR2 is YSYEKL. With 1 base clipped from V and 5 bases from J, the junction kept 5 bases outside the gene matches. CDR3 region: CASSQAVAGGDNEQFF. CDR3 DNA sequence: TGCGCCAGCAGCCAAGCTGTAGCGGGGGGAGACAATGAGCAGTTCTTC.

The V gene is TRBV10-3, the J gene TRBJ2-2; 9 bases align to TRBD1. Germline assignment: CDR1 ENHRY and CDR2 SYGVKD. This CDR3 has 15 amino acids. With V trimmed by 4 bases and J by 3 bases, 3 bases remained unmatched. DNA of the CDR3: TGTGCCATCAGTGGGACAGGGGCCCACACCGGGGAGCTGTTTTTT. Translated, it gives CAISGTGAHTGELFF.

This chain joins TRBV18 and TRBJ1-1, with unresolved D. Germline assignment: CDR1 KGHSH and CDR2 LQKENI. The CDR3 sequence is 17 residues long. V shed 2 bases and J shed 3 bases, with 19 bases lying between them. The CDR3, as DNA: TGTGCCAGCTCACCAGTCGAAGGTGTATTTCCGGACACTGAAGCTTTCTTT. It is translated as CASSPVEGVFPDTEAFF.

This clonotype has more than one count but fewer than ten. The chain has TRBV6-5 and TRBJ2-5; D might be TRBD1 or TRBD2, each matching 6 bases. The V end lost 0 bases, the J end lost 5 bases, and 13 bases lay between the germline ends. In germline, CDR1 is MNHEY, CDR2 SVGAGI. CDR3 length: 15 amino acids. CDR3 residues: CASSYSGGRGETQYF. CDR3 in DNA: TGTGCCAGCAGTTACTCTGGGGGGCGCGGGGAGACCCAGTACTTC.

The chain joins TRBV9 to TRBJ1-3; D ambiguous. This CDR3 has 16 residues. CDR1 and CDR2 (germline): SGDLS, YYNGEE. V was cut by 1 base and J by 0 bases, with 11 bases left in between. CDR3 region: CASSVQPLSSGNTIYF. The CDR3 DNA reads TGTGCCAGCAGCGTACAGCCTTTATCCTCTGGAAACACCATATATTTT.

This chain connects TRBV7-2 to TRBJ2-7; possibly TRBD1 for D (6 bases). The CDR3 covers 13 residues. V was pared by 5 bases and J by 4 bases, with 12 bases between. Looked up from germline, CDR1 is SGHTA and CDR2 is FQGNSA. CDR3 residues: CASSIGQPYEQYF. The DNA of the CDR3 is TGTGCCAGCAGCATCGGACAGCCTTACGAGCAGTACTTC.

In this sample, this clonotype turned up a few times. This chain uses TRBV5-4 with TRBJ1-2, with D perhaps matching TRBD1 (6 bases). The CDR3 has 16 amino acids. V shed 4 bases and J shed 4 bases, with 20 bases lying between them. CDR1 and CDR2 from the germline V gene are SGHNT and YYREEE (reference sequence). CDR3 loop: CASSIPGTGIFYGYTF. CDR3 in DNA: TGTGCCAGCAGCATCCCGGGAACAGGGATTTTCTATGGCTACACCTTC.

The CDR3 nucleotides are TGTGCCAGCAGCCGGGGGGGGGGGCCTTACAATGAGCAGTTCTTC. Amino acids: CASSRGGGPYNEQFF. V gene TRBV12-3 or TRBV12-4 combines with J gene TRBJ2-1; 8 bases line up with TRBD2. The J segment lost 4 bases and the V segment lost 6 bases, leaving 8 bases of the junction unmatched. The length of the CDR3 is 15 residues.

The chain has TRBV3-1 and TRBJ2-3; TRBD1 might be the D (6 bases). Per germline, CDR1 LGHDT and CDR2 YNNKEL (reference sequence). The CDR3 is 15 amino acids. V lost 4 bases, J lost 0 bases, and 11 bases lay in between. Here the CDR3 reads CASSRQVSSTDTQYF. Written as DNA, the CDR3 is TGTGCCAGCAGCCGACAGGTTTCTAGCACAGATACGCAGTATTTT.

The chain recombines TRBV28 with TRBJ2-1, with no clear D. Germline values: CDR1 MDHEN, CDR2 SYDVKM. The CDR3 consists of 15 residues. V was clipped by 3 bases and J by 6 bases, with 15 bases between them. CDR3 bases: TGTGCCAGCAGTTTGACCAGACACCCCTCCAATGAGCAGTTCTTC. Translating it yields CASSLTRHPSNEQFF.

This clonotype was counted only a few times. The chain joins TRBV7-2 to TRBJ1-6, with TRBD1 matching 8 bases. The CDR3 extends over 15 amino acids. Per germline, CDR1 SGHTA and CDR2 FQGNSA. V was clipped by 5 bases and J by 6 bases; unmatched bases: 6. The CDR3, as DNA: TGTGCCAGCAGCCGTGACAGGGGAGGTAATTCACCCCTCCACTTT. It translates to CASSRDRGGNSPLHF.

The genes are TRBV11-2 and TRBJ2-3, with 9 bases identical to TRBD2. The CDR3 extends over 17 amino acids. Germline assignment: CDR1 SGHAT and CDR2 FQNNGV. Unmatched junction bases numbered 17, after V lost 5 bases and J lost 8 bases. CDR3 protein: CASSPRWRGGLVGTQYF. The CDR3 DNA reads TGTGCCAGCAGCCCTCGGTGGCGGGGGGGCTTAGTTGGTACGCAGTATTTT.

The V gene is TRBV7-9, the J gene TRBJ2-7; no definite D call. Deletions cut 4 bases from V and 3 bases from J, with 13 bases between. The CDR3 contains 14 residues. Germline values: CDR1 SEHNR, CDR2 FQNEAQ (reference sequence). CDR3 region: CASSSELRHYEQYF. The CDR3 DNA is TGTGCCAGCAGCTCCGAGCTGAGACACTACGAGCAGTACTTC.

CDR3 residues: CASSLIYRTSGSYEQYF. DNA of the CDR3: TGCGCCAGCAGCCTTATATACCGGACTAGCGGCTCCTACGAGCAGTACTTC. The chain has TRBV4-1 and TRBJ2-7; 10 bases are a match to TRBD2. CDR1 and CDR2 from the germline V gene are MGHRA and YSYEKL. The trim removed 4 bases at V and 0 bases at J, leaving 9 bases unmatched. This CDR3 is built from 17 residues.

This chain uses TRBV5-6 with TRBJ2-3, with 8 bases identical to TRBD1. CDR3 length: 15 residues. The V and J ends lost 0 bases and 4 bases, in that order; junction bases with no gene match: 4. The germline CDR1 and CDR2 sequences are SGHDT and YYEEEE. CDR3 DNA sequence: TGTGCCAGCAGCTTGGCCATGGACAGGGCAGATACGCAGTATTTT. This encodes CASSLAMDRADTQYF.

This chain uses TRBV6-1 with TRBJ2-7; a possible D gene is TRBD1 (6 bases). This CDR3 has 15 amino acids. V was clipped by 6 bases and J by 2 bases, with 17 bases between them. CDR1 is MNHNS, CDR2 SASEGT, per germline. CDR3 loop: CASRALGGAAYEQYF. Written as DNA, the CDR3 is TGTGCCAGCAGGGCCCTAGGGGGAGCCGCCTACGAGCAGTACTTC.

The chain recombines TRBV10-3 with TRBJ2-1; maybe TRBD2 (6 bases). The germline gives CDR1 ENHRY, CDR2 SYGVKD. Trimming took off 4 bases at V and 10 bases at J, with 11 bases between the two ends. The CDR3 length is 12 residues. The CDR3 protein is CAISGGVGEQFF. Written as DNA, the CDR3 is TGTGCCATCAGTGGGGGGGTTGGCGAGCAGTTCTTC.

The sample holds many counts of this clonotype. The V call is TRBV5-1, the J call TRBJ1-6; D perhaps matches TRBD1 (6 bases). The CDR3 is 13 residues long. Germline V gene lookup returns CDR1 SGHRS and CDR2 YFSETQ. V was trimmed by 6 bases and J by 6 bases, leaving 10 bases between them. The DNA for the CDR3 is TGCGCCAGCAATCAGGACAGTAATTCACCCCTCCACTTT. Protein: CASNQDSNSPLHF.

The table lists this clonotype with many counts. The chain is built from TRBV5-6 and TRBJ2-7; 9 bases align to TRBD1. J lost 5 bases, V lost 1 base, and 7 bases had no gene match. This CDR3 contains 15 residues. Germline lookup yields CDR1 SGHDT and CDR2 YYEEEE. CDR3 in DNA: TGTGCCAGCAGCTTGCCGGGACAGGGTGCCAACGAGCAGTACTTC. Its protein is CASSLPGQGANEQYF.

This clonotype has a handful of counts. The junction differs from germline at one of its ends, possibly a read error. The chain employs TRBV12-3 or TRBV12-4 and TRBJ1-5, with a weak D call TRBD1 (5 bases). The CDR3 totals 11 residues. In DNA, the CDR3 is TGTGCCAGCAGTAAGGGACCGGCTTTGGATTTT. Encoded protein: CASSKGPALDF.

This chain links TRBV20-1 with TRBJ2-7, with TRBD2 matching over 7 bases. V lost 6 bases, J lost 4 bases, and 12 bases stayed unmatched. Per germline, CDR1 DFQATT and CDR2 SNEGSKA (reference sequence). The CDR3 has 14 residues. Here the CDR3 reads CSALTERGPYEQYF. The DNA for the CDR3 is TGCAGTGCGCTTACCGAGCGGGGCCCATACGAGCAGTACTTC.

V is TRBV6-1 and J is TRBJ2-3, with D unclear. CDR1 and CDR2 (germline): MNHNS, SASEGT. V lost 5 bases, J lost 0 bases, and 15 bases lay in between. The CDR3 totals 16 residues. CDR3 in amino acids: CASSRLLVPSTDTQYF. CDR3 in DNA: TGTGCCAGCAGTCGCTTACTCGTGCCCAGCACAGATACGCAGTATTTT.

This chain uses TRBV6-1 with TRBJ2-2; 9 nucleotides match TRBD2. The CDR3 covers 14 residues. Germline-derived CDR1 and CDR2 are MNHNS and SASEGT. V lost 8 bases and J lost 5; bases outside the gene matches: 6. CDR3 coding DNA: TGTGCCAGCCTGAGCGGGGGGAGTACCGGGGAGCTGTTTTTT. This translates into CASLSGGSTGELFF.

The chain is built from TRBV7-2 and TRBJ2-1, with 8 bases lining up with TRBD2. This CDR3 region has 14 residues. V was pared by 4 bases and J by 7 bases, with 6 bases of the junction left unmatched. Germline CDR1 SGHTA, CDR2 FQGNSA. The DNA of the CDR3 is TGTGCCAGCAGCTCAGGGACTAGTTTGAATGAGCAGTTCTTC. Its translation is CASSSGTSLNEQFF.

V usage is TRBV7-2 and J usage is TRBJ2-3, with D uncertain. Trimming stripped 2 bases from V and 0 bases from J, with 6 bases between. Looked up from germline, CDR1 is SGHTA and CDR2 is FQGNSA. The CDR3 contains 14 residues. The CDR3 loop is CASSLRNSTDTQYF. CDR3 coding DNA: TGTGCCAGCAGCTTAAGAAATAGCACAGATACGCAGTATTTT. Together with reference TRBV7-2 and TRBJ2-3, the CDR3 gives the full variable domain: GAGVSQSPSNKVTEKGKDVELRCDPISGHTALYWYRQSLGQGLEFLIYFQGNSAPDKSGLPSDRFSAERTGGSVSTLTIQRTQQEDSAVYLCASSLRNSTDTQYFGPGTRLTVL.

The chain uses TRBV7-8 and TRBJ2-1, with 8 bases matching TRBD2. V shed 5 bases, J shed 9 bases, and the junction held 12 bases outside the gene matches. This CDR3 region has 15 residues. The germline CDR1 and CDR2 sequences are SGHVS and FQNEAQ. The CDR3 DNA follows: TGTGCCAGCAGCGAAGGGACTAGTTTAGCTCTTGAGCAGTTCTTC. Translated: CASSEGTSLALEQFF.

This clonotype was counted only a few times. The chain couples TRBV28 to TRBJ2-7; D is uncertain. Trimming removed 4 bases at V and 6 bases at J, with 7 bases between. This CDR3 is 11 amino acids long. Germline values: CDR1 MDHEN, CDR2 SYDVKM. Here the CDR3 reads CASSSPPEQYF. The CDR3 DNA follows: TGTGCCAGCAGTTCCCCCCCCGAGCAGTACTTC.

This clonotype has only a few counts. This chain links TRBV25-1 with TRBJ2-7, with a possible D match to TRBD2 (7 bases). Deletions cut 4 bases from V and 5 bases from J, with 15 bases between. CDR3 length equals 14 residues. CDR1 is MGHDK and CDR2 is SYGVNS in the germline V gene. CDR3 DNA: TGTGCCAGCAGTGGGGGGGGGCCGGGCAACGAGCAGTACTTC. It specifies CASSGGGPGNEQYF.